This T cell receptor (beta chain) was identified during a study of regulatory T cells in long-lasting Graves disease. Building of the TCR beta libraries involved iRepertoire HTBI primers and Arm-PCR of CDR3 regions. One entry per CDR3 protein, called by TCRdb with MiXCR from the multiplex PCR reads. Among 250,000 to 400,000 distinct CDR3 sequences listed, approximately 20% were seen once. Many counts were recorded for this clonotype. Time point denoted: newly diagnosed GD, antithyroid drugs for less than 3 months. RNA extracted from PBMCs served as the sequencing template. Patients hailed from an endocrinology department in Xi'an, China. The sequence was obtained from a female donor with Graves disease. This specimen consisted of peripheral blood mononuclear cells (PBMCs), obtained at new diagnosis, from a patient treated with antithyroid drugs.

Written as DNA, the CDR3 is TGCAGTGCTATACCCTGGGAGATCTCCAACACAGATACGCAGTATTTT. Residues: CSAIPWEISNTDTQYF. The rearrangement uses TRBV20-1 and TRBJ2-3; the D gene is possibly TRBD2 (5 bases). Germline V gene lookup returns CDR1 DFQATT and CDR2 SNEGSKA (reference sequence). This CDR3 spans 16 amino acids. Trimming cost V 4 bases and J 2 bases, with 19 bases left between them.